The 25 T cell receptor beta chains listed next were all sequenced from one sample in a study of regulatory T cells in long-lasting Graves disease. Sequencing libraries for TCR beta were prepared with iRepertoire HTBI primers and Arm-PCR of CDR3 regions. Each CDR3 protein gets one entry after TCRdb re-called the multiplex PCR reads with MiXCR. The data contain about 470,000 distinct CDR3 sequences, roughly a fifth of them singletons. Time point here: persistent/refractory GD, antithyroid drugs over 5 years with positive TRAb. The TCR library was prepared using RNA isolated from PBMCs. The sample was peripheral blood mononuclear cells (PBMCs), taken when the disease was refractory, from a patient treated with antithyroid drugs. The receptors were sampled from a female donor with Graves disease.

This clonotype was seen repeatedly, ten times or more. The V call is TRBV11-2, the J call TRBJ1-1; D is unresolved. From germline, CDR1 is SGHAT and CDR2 FQNNGV. There are 13 residues in the CDR3. Trimming left V 2 bases short and J 3 bases short, with 7 bases between. CDR3 amino acids: CASSLRFHTEAFF. CDR3 sequence (DNA): TGTGCCAGCAGCTTACGATTCCACACTGAAGCTTTCTTT.

The CDR3 nucleotides are TGTGCCAGCAGAAGACTAGCGGACAGCTCCTACAATGAGCAGTTCTTC. This codes for CASRRLADSSYNEQFF. V is TRBV6-1 and J is TRBJ2-1; 9 nucleotides line up with TRBD2. In germline, CDR1 is MNHNS, CDR2 SASEGT. CDR3 size: 16 residues. The junction had 6 bases not matched to a gene; V was cut back by 6 bases and J by 0 bases.

This chain links TRBV28 with TRBJ1-6; D may be TRBD1 (5 bases). V was trimmed by 5 bases and J by 4 bases, leaving 18 bases between them. CDR3 length: 17 amino acids. The germline gives CDR1 MDHEN, CDR2 SYDVKM. CDR3 residues: CASSTTPQGGYNSPLHF. The CDR3 DNA reads as TGTGCCAGCAGTACAACACCTCAGGGTGGTTATAATTCACCCCTCCACTTT.

The chain is built from TRBV4-2 and TRBJ2-2, with 8 bases that match TRBD2. CDR3 size: 15 residues. Trimming cost V 6 bases and J 3 bases; bases outside gene matches: 6. Germline CDR1 reads LGHNA; CDR2 reads YNFKEQ. CDR3 region: CASSPSGRHTGELFF. The CDR3 coding sequence is TGTGCCAGCAGTCCTAGCGGGCGGCACACCGGGGAGCTGTTTTTT.

J is TRBJ2-7 and V is TRBV9; 8 bases fit TRBD1. This CDR3 comprises 15 residues. The V gene end was trimmed by 0 bases and the J gene end by 2 bases; junction bases not matched to a gene: 4. In germline, CDR1 is SGDLS, CDR2 YYNGEE. The CDR3 here is CASSVGGQATYEQYF. The CDR3 bases are TGTGCCAGCAGCGTAGGGGGACAGGCTACCTACGAGCAGTACTTC.

This clonotype was observed many times. The gene calls are TRBV2 and TRBJ1-2; a possible D gene is TRBD1 (5 bases). With 5 bases removed from V and 5 bases from J, the gap between germline ends came to 15 bases. Germline CDR1 reads SNHLY; CDR2 reads FYNNEI. CDR3 size: 14 residues. The chain's CDR3 is CASSLTGTSYGYTF. The CDR3 nucleotides are TGTGCCAGCAGTCTTACCGGGACCTCATATGGCTACACCTTC. The whole variable domain, remainder taken from reference TRBV2 and TRBJ1-2, is EPEVTQTPSHQVTQMGQEVILRCVPISNHLYFYWYRQILGQKVEFLVSFYNNEISEKSEIFDDQFSVERPDGSNFTLKIRSTKLEDSAMYFCASSLTGTSYGYTFGSGTRLTVV.

The chain employs TRBV7-9 and TRBJ2-7, with D possibly TRBD1 on 5 matching bases. V was shortened by 7 bases and J by 6 bases, with 13 bases between the two germline ends. CDR1 and CDR2 from the germline V gene are SEHNR and FQNEAQ (reference sequence). This CDR3 is built from 12 residues. The CDR3 protein is CASTWGRSEQYF. The CDR3 DNA reads TGTGCCAGCACCTGGGGCCGGTCCGAGCAGTACTTC.

The table lists this clonotype with many counts. The CDR3 here is CASSLNQGLNYGYTF. The DNA of the CDR3 is TGTGCCAGCAGTTTAAATCAAGGTCTCAACTATGGCTACACCTTC. The chain links TRBV28 to TRBJ1-2; unclear D gene. With 2 bases removed from V and 2 bases from J, the gap between germline ends came to 12 bases. Germline V gene data show CDR1 as MDHEN and CDR2 as SYDVKM. This CDR3 contains 15 residues.

In its sample, this clonotype was seen many times. The chain links TRBV28 to TRBJ1-2; TRBD1 might be the D (6 bases). The CDR3 contains 12 residues. Trimming stripped 5 bases from V and 5 bases from J, with 9 bases between. Germline V lookup: CDR1 MDHEN, CDR2 SYDVKM. CDR3 residues: CASSKQGYGYTF. CDR3 in DNA: TGTGCCAGCAGTAAACAGGGTTATGGCTACACCTTC.

The chain couples TRBV6-5 to TRBJ2-7; 11 nucleotides agree with TRBD1. CDR1 and CDR2 (germline): MNHEY, SVGAGI. This CDR3 is built from 15 residues. Trimming took 2 bases from V and 6 from J; bases not matched to a gene: 6. The CDR3 loop reads CASSYPGQGESEQYF. For the CDR3, the DNA is TGTGCCAGCAGTTACCCGGGACAGGGGGAGAGCGAGCAGTACTTC.

This clonotype was picked up many times. The chain couples TRBV28 to TRBJ2-5, with a weak D call TRBD2 (6 bases). Per germline, CDR1 MDHEN and CDR2 SYDVKM. V was trimmed by 5 bases and J by 4 bases, leaving 20 bases between them. The CDR3 extends over 16 amino acids. For the CDR3, the DNA is TGTGCCAGCAGTGCCCGAGGGACTCTCCTCGGAGAGACCCAGTACTTC. Translating gives CASSARGTLLGETQYF.

The chain combines TRBV7-9 with TRBJ2-6; D uncertain. Germline CDR1 is SEHNR and CDR2 is FQNEAQ (reference sequence). This CDR3 is built from 16 residues. V lost 0 bases, J lost 0 bases, and 6 bases lay in between. CDR3 DNA sequence: TGTGCCAGCAGCTTAGCGGTTGGCTCTGGGGCCAACGTCCTGACTTTC. Translating gives CASSLAVGSGANVLTF.

This clonotype was counted ten times or more. This chain connects TRBV12-3 or TRBV12-4 to TRBJ2-6; D gene ambiguous. This CDR3 is built from 15 residues. With 3 bases removed from V and 2 bases from J, the gap between germline ends came to 8 bases. The DNA for the CDR3 is TGTGCCAGCAGTTTCGACACCCCTGGGGCCAACGTCCTGACTTTC. Amino acid sequence: CASSFDTPGANVLTF.

This chain connects TRBV20-1 to TRBJ2-7; 11 nucleotides match TRBD2. Germline loops: CDR1 DFQATT, CDR2 SNEGSKA (reference sequence). The CDR3 spans 15 residues. V lost 5 bases, J lost 1 base, and 7 bases stayed unmatched. CDR3 sequence (DNA): TGCAGTGCTCTTCCCGGGACTAGCGGATCCTACGAGCAGTACTTC. Its protein product is CSALPGTSGSYEQYF.

J is TRBJ2-3 and V is TRBV12-3 or TRBV12-4, with TRBD1 matching over 9 bases. This CDR3 has 15 residues. The J segment lost 1 base and the V segment lost 5 bases, leaving 4 bases of the junction unmatched. The CDR3 DNA follows: TGTGCCAGCAGTCCATGGACAGGGGGCACAGATACGCAGTATTTT. It translates to CASSPWTGGTDTQYF.

This clonotype was detected ten times or more. The chain has TRBV27 and TRBJ1-1; D gene uncertain. Germline CDR1 reads MNHEY; CDR2 reads SMNVEV (reference sequence). The length of the CDR3 is 13 residues. Trimming stripped 7 bases from V and 0 bases from J, with 9 bases between. In nucleotides, the CDR3 is TGTGCCAGCAAATACGGGTTGAACACTGAAGCTTTCTTT. Its protein is CASKYGLNTEAFF.

J is TRBJ2-7 and V is TRBV3-1; possibly TRBD1 for D (5 bases). Germline CDR1 reads LGHDT; CDR2 reads YNNKEL (reference sequence). The CDR3 length is 14 residues. Trimming took 0 bases from V and 6 from J, leaving 12 bases between them. CDR3 sequence (DNA): TGTGCCAGCAGCCAAGATTTTTCCAGGGCCGAGCAGTACTTC. Protein: CASSQDFSRAEQYF.

This clonotype was detected only a few times. The gene calls are TRBV6-1 and TRBJ1-2, with D possibly TRBD1 on 5 matching bases. The CDR3 sequence is 14 residues long. From germline, CDR1 is MNHNS and CDR2 SASEGT. The ends were cut back, 3 bases at V and 5 bases at J, with 13 bases in the middle. DNA of the CDR3: TGTGCCAGCAGTGACGCCGGGACGGTATATGGCTACACCTTC. This codes for CASSDAGTVYGYTF.

In its sample, this clonotype was seen a few times. The chain combines TRBV29-1 with TRBJ2-7; D might be TRBD1 (5 bases). The CDR3 extends over 11 amino acids. The ends were cut back, 3 bases at V and 6 bases at J, with 9 bases in the middle. The germline gives CDR1 SQVTM, CDR2 ANQGSEA. The CDR3 is CSVDSGFEQYF. CDR3 nucleotide sequence: TGCAGCGTTGATTCAGGGTTCGAGCAGTACTTC.

This clonotype was seen many times. The CDR3 bases are TGTGCCAGCAGCCCTACCGTGTATCAGCCCCAGCATTTT. It is translated as CASSPTVYQPQHF. This sequence joins TRBV28 and TRBJ1-5; D uncertain. CDR1 and CDR2 from the germline V gene are MDHEN and SYDVKM. This CDR3 is 13 amino acids long. Trimming shortened V by 6 bases and J by 5 bases, and 11 bases separated the two germline ends. The entire variable domain, with the rest obtained from reference TRBV28 and TRBJ1-5, is as follows: DVKVTQSSRYLVKRTGEKVFLECVQDMDHENMFWYRQDPGLGLRLIYFSYDVKMKEKGDIPEGYSVSREKKERFSLILESASTNQTSMYLCASSPTVYQPQHFGDGTRLSIL.

Ten or more counts support this clonotype. This rearrangement joins TRBV7-2 to TRBJ1-5; 9 positions match TRBD1. CDR1 is SGHTA, CDR2 FQGNSA, per germline. The CDR3 is 14 residues long. Unmatched junction bases numbered 4, after V lost 4 bases and J lost 6 bases. The CDR3 region is CASSSGQGRQPQHF. In DNA, the CDR3 is TGTGCCAGCAGCTCCGGACAGGGGCGTCAGCCCCAGCATTTT.

The rearrangement uses TRBV20-1 and TRBJ2-1; TRBD2 is a possible D gene (5 bases). CDR3 size: 13 residues. Germline V gene data show CDR1 as DFQATT and CDR2 as SNEGSKA (reference sequence). The ends were cut back, 3 bases at V and 0 bases at J, with 6 bases in the middle. CDR3 region: CSASGDSYNEQFF. CDR3 in DNA: TGCAGTGCTAGCGGGGACTCCTACAATGAGCAGTTCTTC.

This clonotype was counted ten times or more. The chain combines TRBV11-3 with TRBJ1-1, with a tentative D call TRBD1 (5 bases). Looked up from germline, CDR1 is SGHNT and CDR2 is YENEEA. The CDR3 runs to 14 residues. V was clipped by 4 bases and J by 3 bases, with 12 bases between them. The CDR3 here is CASSSRTSYTEAFF. DNA of the CDR3: TGTGCCAGCAGCTCGCGGACAAGCTACACTGAAGCTTTCTTT.

This clonotype was recorded many times. The rearrangement uses TRBV5-1 and TRBJ1-2; 11 bases line up with TRBD1. The CDR3 extends over 17 amino acids. V shed 0 bases and J 7 bases; nucleotides not matched to a gene: 11. Looked up from germline, CDR1 is SGHRS and CDR2 is YFSETQ. This CDR3 reads CASSLATGQGARFGYTF. The CDR3 coding sequence is TGCGCCAGCAGCTTGGCCACCGGACAGGGGGCGCGTTTTGGCTACACCTTC.

With regard to this clonotype: A read error may explain this, as a much larger clone is one base away. The V and J genes are TRBV6-2 or TRBV6-3 and TRBJ1-1; D uncertain. The CDR3 spans 12 residues. The germline CDR1 and CDR2 sequences are MNHEY and SVGEGT. Trimming cost V 6 bases and J 1 base, with 6 bases left between them. The CDR3 sequence: CASRTQNTEAFF. CDR3 nucleotide sequence: TGTGCCAGCAGGACACAGAACACTGAAGCTTTCTTT.